Listed here are 27 T cell receptor beta chains from one sample, sequenced in a study of regulatory T cells in long-lasting Graves disease. The time point here: newly diagnosed GD, antithyroid drugs for less than 3 months. The TCR library was prepared using RNA isolated from PBMCs. Sequencing libraries for TCR beta were prepared with iRepertoire HTBI primers and Arm-PCR of CDR3 regions. TCRdb used MiXCR to reprocess the multiplex PCR reads, holding one entry per CDR3 protein. The sample yields roughly 420,000 distinct CDR3 sequences, about 14% seen once. These data also featured in a second study, about T cells in Graves' hyperthyroidism and ophthalmopathy.

The input for sequencing was peripheral blood mononuclear cells (PBMCs), taken at new diagnosis, from a patient treated with antithyroid drugs. The receptors derive from a woman in her forties or fifties with Graves disease.

Concerning this clonotype: This may be a read error: a much more frequent sequence differs by one nucleotide. The V and J genes are TRBV18 and TRBJ1-3; D is ambiguous. From germline, CDR1 is KGHSH and CDR2 LQKENI. The CDR3 is 13 residues long. The CDR3 nucleotides are TGTGCCAGCTCACCCTCCGAGCTAAACGCCATATATTTT. Translated, it gives CASSPSELNAIYF.

This clonotype has more than one count but fewer than ten. The rearrangement links TRBV5-1 to TRBJ2-7; 8 bases fit TRBD2. Trimming cost V 6 bases and J 0 bases; bases outside gene matches: 8. This CDR3 region has 15 residues. Germline CDR1 and CDR2: SGHRS and YFSETQ. This CDR3 is CASTTTSGASYEQYF. The CDR3 DNA sequence: TGCGCCAGCACCACTACTAGCGGAGCCTCCTACGAGCAGTACTTC.

This rearrangement joins TRBV10-3 to TRBJ2-5; 8 nucleotides agree with TRBD1. CDR1 is ENHRY and CDR2 is SYGVKD in the germline V gene. The CDR3 spans 17 residues. Trimming cost V 6 bases and J 1 base; bases outside gene matches: 13. The CDR3 here is CAISDLGTGPLQETQYF. As DNA, the CDR3 is TGTGCCATCAGCGACCTGGGGACAGGCCCTCTCCAAGAGACCCAGTACTTC.

This clonotype came up a few times. This chain joins TRBV19 and TRBJ2-5; perhaps TRBD2 as D (6 bases). The V gene's germline CDR1 is LNHDA and CDR2 SQIVND (reference sequence). The V end was cut by 6 bases, the J end by 7 bases, with 18 bases between. The CDR3 covers 14 residues. The CDR3 is CASSDQGGGVTQYF. CDR3 nucleotide sequence: TGTGCCAGTAGCGATCAGGGAGGAGGAGTGACCCAGTACTTC.

This clonotype came up many times. The genes are TRBV4-1 and TRBJ2-7; TRBD1 or TRBD2 may be the D gene (5 bases each). Germline V gives CDR1 MGHRA, CDR2 YSYEKL. V gave up 4 bases and J gave up 2 bases, with 12 bases separating them. This CDR3 region has 14 residues. The CDR3 is CASSPRDGAYEQYF. As DNA, the CDR3 is TGCGCCAGCAGCCCCCGGGACGGAGCCTACGAGCAGTACTTC.

This clonotype was counted at least ten times. V usage is TRBV2 and J usage is TRBJ2-1, with D unresolved. With 7 bases removed from V and 6 bases from J, the gap between germline ends came to 10 bases. Germline V gene lookup returns CDR1 SNHLY and CDR2 FYNNEI. The CDR3 consists of 12 residues. In nucleotides, the CDR3 is TGTGCCAGCAAAGGTTGGGGCAATGAGCAGTTCTTC. It specifies CASKGWGNEQFF.

This clonotype occurred many times. CDR3 loop: CASSQELGNTQYF. In nucleotides, the CDR3 is TGTGCCAGCAGCCAAGAACTAGGTAATACGCAGTATTTT. This chain joins TRBV3-1 and TRBJ2-3, with a weak D call TRBD2 (5 bases). V shed 0 bases and J shed 7 bases, with 8 bases lying between them. This CDR3 contains 13 residues. Germline V lookup: CDR1 LGHDT, CDR2 YNNKEL (reference sequence).

The rearrangement joins TRBV4-1 to TRBJ2-1; the D is unclear. The CDR3 spans 15 residues. Germline CDR1 MGHRA, CDR2 YSYEKL. Trimming took 1 base from V and 7 from J, leaving 14 bases between them. CDR3 residues: CASSQAGLSQNEQFF. Here the CDR3 DNA reads TGCGCCAGCAGCCAAGCGGGCCTCAGCCAAAATGAGCAGTTCTTC.

At least ten counts were recorded for this clonotype. The rearrangement uses TRBV2 and TRBJ1-3; D is uncertain. The CDR3 has 14 residues. Germline CDR1 is SNHLY and CDR2 is FYNNEI. V shed 4 bases and J shed 0 bases, with 7 bases lying between them. The CDR3 sequence: CASSAISSGNTIYF. The CDR3 bases are TGTGCCAGCAGTGCCATAAGCTCTGGAAACACCATATATTTT.

This clonotype was counted many times. This chain links TRBV24-1 with TRBJ2-1, with 11 bases that match TRBD2. Germline V CDR1 and CDR2: KGHDR, SFDVKD. V lost 4 bases and J lost 0; bases outside the gene matches: 4. This CDR3 has 17 residues. CDR3 sequence (DNA): TGTGCCACCAGTGACTCTAGCGGGAGGAGCTCCTACAATGAGCAGTTCTTC. Translation gives CATSDSSGRSSYNEQFF.

There are many counts of this clonotype. The chain joins TRBV7-9 to TRBJ2-3; possible D gene TRBD2, 7 bases. The CDR3 is 17 residues long. V lost 7 bases, J lost 3 bases, and 23 bases lay in between. Looked up from germline, CDR1 is SEHNR and CDR2 is FQNEAQ (reference sequence). The CDR3 sequence is CASTPPLGRGTTDTQYF. The CDR3 nucleotides read TGTGCCAGCACCCCGCCCCTTGGGAGGGGGACGACAGATACGCAGTATTTT.

This clonotype was recorded many times. The gene calls are TRBV5-1 and TRBJ1-4, with 7 bases that match TRBD1. The trim removed 4 bases at V and 0 bases at J, leaving 6 bases unmatched. CDR1 is SGHRS, CDR2 YFSETQ, per germline. The CDR3 spans 16 residues. The CDR3: CASSRDSGATNEKLFF. In DNA, the CDR3 is TGCGCCAGCAGCAGGGACAGCGGCGCAACTAATGAAAAACTGTTTTTT.

This clonotype was observed many times. The rearrangement links TRBV30 to TRBJ2-2, with D perhaps TRBD1 or TRBD2 (5 bases each). V was shortened by 4 bases and J by 4 bases, with 10 bases between the two germline ends. There are 13 residues in the CDR3. Germline CDR1 is GTSNPN and CDR2 is SVGIG (reference sequence). The CDR3 reads CAWNAGTTGELFF. CDR3 DNA sequence: TGTGCCTGGAATGCAGGGACCACCGGGGAGCTGTTTTTT.

The genes are TRBV5-1 and TRBJ1-4, with 7 bases that match TRBD1. The CDR3 covers 15 residues. V shed 4 bases and J 5 bases; nucleotides not matched to a gene: 8. Germline V CDR1 and CDR2: SGHRS, YFSETQ. The DNA for the CDR3 is TGCGCCAGCAGCCTAGGTGGACAGGAGAATGAAAAACTGTTTTTT. It specifies CASSLGGQENEKLFF. Full variable domain (outside the CDR3, taken from reference TRBV5-1 and TRBJ1-4): KAGVTQTPRYLIKTRGQQVTLSCSPISGHRSVSWYQQTPGQGLQFLFEYFSETQRNKGNFPGRFSGRQFSNSRSEMNVSTLELGDSALYLCASSLGGQENEKLFFGSGTQLSVL.

This clonotype was seen a few times. The chain joins TRBV27 to TRBJ2-7; 7 nucleotides match TRBD1. CDR3 length: 17 residues. The ends lost 6 bases at V and 3 bases at J; junction bases unmatched: 17. Germline values: CDR1 MNHEY, CDR2 SMNVEV (reference sequence). In DNA, the CDR3 is TGTGCCAGCAGACCCGACAGGGTCAGATCTGGGAACTACGAGCAGTACTTC. Translated: CASRPDRVRSGNYEQYF.

This clonotype came up many times. This chain connects TRBV12-3 or TRBV12-4 to TRBJ2-5; 8 nucleotides line up with TRBD2. J lost 5 bases, V lost 2 bases, and 7 bases had no gene match. The CDR3 is made up of 15 amino acids. CDR3 region: CASSLFSGGGETQYF. CDR3 in DNA: TGTGCCAGCAGTTTATTTTCGGGAGGGGGTGAGACCCAGTACTTC.

This clonotype was seen ten or more times. This chain uses TRBV28 with TRBJ1-4; D is possibly TRBD1 (5 bases). This CDR3 comprises 14 residues. The germline V and J ends were trimmed by 3 bases and 4 bases, with 9 bases remaining between them. Per the germline V gene, CDR1 is MDHEN and CDR2 is SYDVKM. For the CDR3, the DNA is TGTGCCAGCAGTTTGCCCGGGGGTAATGAAAAACTGTTTTTT. Residues: CASSLPGGNEKLFF.

This chain uses TRBV13 with TRBJ1-1; 7 positions match TRBD1. The CDR3 is made up of 14 amino acids. J gave up 7 bases and V 1 base, and 6 bases lay outside the gene matches. Germline assignment: CDR1 PRHDT and CDR2 FYEKMQ (reference sequence). The CDR3 loop reads CASSLVNRGFEAFF. CDR3 sequence (DNA): TGTGCCAGCAGCTTAGTTAACAGGGGTTTTGAAGCTTTCTTT.

This clonotype was counted many times. This chain uses TRBV12-3 or TRBV12-4 with TRBJ2-3, with TRBD2 matching 9 bases. The CDR3 is 15 amino acids. V gave up 8 bases and J gave up 4 bases; unmatched junction bases: 10. The CDR3 sequence is CASYQSSGSADTQYF. CDR3 nucleotides: TGTGCCAGCTACCAAAGTAGCGGGAGTGCAGATACGCAGTATTTT.

The chain has TRBV28 and TRBJ2-7, with 11 nucleotides matching TRBD2. This CDR3 contains 18 residues. CDR1 and CDR2 from the germline V gene are MDHEN and SYDVKM. V shed 1 base, J shed 4 bases, and the junction held 12 bases outside the gene matches. This chain's CDR3 is CASSLLLWGSGRGYEQYF. Here the CDR3 DNA reads TGTGCCAGCAGTTTATTGCTTTGGGGTAGCGGGAGGGGGTACGAGCAGTACTTC.

This clonotype was picked up many times. The genes are TRBV6-1 and TRBJ1-2, with D uncertain. The germline CDR1 and CDR2 sequences are MNHNS and SASEGT. The CDR3 length is 12 residues. The V end was cut by 6 bases, the J end by 1 base, with 6 bases between. CDR3 nucleotide sequence: TGTGCCAGCAGGAGTTATAACTATGGCTACACCTTC. It is translated as CASRSYNYGYTF.

This clonotype came up many times. A junction boundary mismatches the germline segment, possibly from a read error. Written as DNA, the CDR3 is TGTGCCAGCAGCCCGGGACAGGGCAACACCGGGGAGCTGTTTTTT. It specifies CASSPGQGNTGELFF. The chain uses TRBV5-1 and TRBJ2-2, with 9 bases aligning to TRBD1. The CDR3 totals 15 residues. Germline values: CDR1 SGHRS, CDR2 YFSETQ.

This clonotype was counted many times. The chain combines TRBV6-1 with TRBJ1-5; 7 positions agree with TRBD1. V lost 6 bases to trimming and J lost 4 bases; unmatched junction nucleotides: 9. CDR3 size: 15 residues. Germline V gene lookup returns CDR1 MNHNS and CDR2 SASEGT. CDR3 sequence reads: CASSTTGEANQPQHF. Written as DNA, the CDR3 is TGTGCCAGCAGCACCACAGGGGAGGCGAATCAGCCCCAGCATTTT.

In the case of this clonotype: This sequence may be a read error, since a much larger clone differs from it by one base. The rearrangement joins TRBV20-1 to TRBJ2-7; no clear D gene. CDR3 length: 14 amino acids. The V gene's germline CDR1 is DFQATT and CDR2 SNEGSKA (reference sequence). The DNA for the CDR3 is TGCAGTGCTAGAGATCTACTCCTCTACTACGAGCGGTACTTC. This encodes CSARDLLLYYERYF.

This clonotype was seen many times. The chain combines TRBV5-1 with TRBJ2-3; either TRBD1 or TRBD2 may supply D (5 bases each). V was cut by 4 bases and J by 4 bases, with 19 bases left in between. The CDR3 sequence is 16 residues long. Germline CDR1 reads SGHRS; CDR2 reads YFSETQ. The CDR3 region is CASSEAGTPVPDTQYF. For the CDR3, the DNA is TGCGCCAGCAGCGAGGCAGGGACCCCCGTGCCAGATACGCAGTATTTT.

V usage is TRBV20-1 and J usage is TRBJ2-1; 12 positions agree with TRBD2. V lost 5 bases and J lost 14; bases outside the gene matches: 13. The CDR3 runs to 14 residues. Germline V gives CDR1 DFQATT, CDR2 SNEGSKA (reference sequence). The CDR3 nucleotides read TGCAGTGCTTCAAGACTAGCGGGAGAAGCCAAGGAGTTCTTC. It specifies CSASRLAGEAKEFF.

This clonotype appeared many times. The chain is built from TRBV5-1 and TRBJ2-7, with a tentative D call TRBD2 (6 bases). Germline CDR1 and CDR2: SGHRS and YFSETQ. The length of the CDR3 is 15 residues. Trimming shortened V by 1 base and J by 2 bases, and 13 bases separated the two germline ends. Here the CDR3 DNA reads TGCGCCAGCAGCTTGCTAGCGAACCCAACCTACGAGCAGTACTTC. Amino acid sequence: CASSLLANPTYEQYF.